The next 8 T cell receptor beta chains were all read from a single sample in a study of T cells in women clearing cervical HPV infection. Repertoires were generated with immunoSEQ multiplex PCR, while TCRdb's copy carries only in-frame clones and drops some. This sample's table has about 35,000 clones. Material: blood buffy coat. Every receptor here comes from a woman between 18 and 70 years old with a cervical HPV16 infection that either progressed to CIN3+ or cleared (not recorded which).

For this clone: The read stops 3 residues short of the end of the CDR3; the missing end is completed from the germline J gene. This chain links TRBV6-1 with TRBJ2-3; 7 bases match TRBD1. CDR1 is MNHNS and CDR2 is SASEGT in the germline V gene. This CDR3 has 13 amino acids. The part of the CDR3 DNA that was read is TGTGCCAGCCGTGGTAGGGTGGGACAGCCG. Its translation: CASRGRVGQP. The CDR3 reads in full as CASRGRVGQPQYF.

Regarding this clone: The read comes to an end 3 residues before the CDR3 does, leaving the germline J gene to fill in the end. V usage is TRBV5-5 and J usage is TRBJ2-5; 7 bases map to TRBD1. The V segment lost 4 bases and the J segment 5 bases; nucleotides outside the gene matches: 5. CDR3 length equals 13 residues. Germline lookup yields CDR1 SGHKS and CDR2 YYEKEE (reference sequence). CDR3 loop: CASSEGARETQYF. The covered CDR3 bases are TGTGCCAGCAGCGAGGGGGCTAGGGAGACC.

Turning to this clone: The DNA ends 3 residues before the CDR3 does, and the rest of the CDR3 is filled in from the germline J gene. The V and J genes are TRBV13 and TRBJ2-2; TRBD1 might be the D (6 bases). The CDR3 has 14 amino acids. The V gene's germline CDR1 is PRHDT and CDR2 FYEKMQ (reference sequence). CDR3 residues: CASSLDRAGSPLFF. CDR3 DNA, as far as it was read: TGTGCCAGCAGCTTAGACAGGGCTGGGTCACCG.

About this clone itself: The sequenced fragment ends 3 residues before the CDR3 boundary, so the rest is inferred from the germline J gene. The rearrangement uses TRBV5-6 and TRBJ2-2; D is perhaps TRBD1 (5 bases). The length of the CDR3 is 15 residues. CDR1 and CDR2 (germline): SGHDT, YYEEEE. Incomplete CDR3 DNA: TGTGCCAGCAGCTTGGGTACAGGATATAATTCACCG. Its protein product is CASSLGTGYNSP. The full CDR3 protein is CASSLGTGYNSPLFF.

A remark on this clone: The sequenced fragment ends 3 residues before the CDR3 boundary, so the rest is inferred from the germline J gene. The chain couples TRBV2 to TRBJ2-1, with D possibly matching TRBD2 (5 bases). The CDR3 has 15 amino acids. Per germline, CDR1 SNHLY and CDR2 FYNNEI. Trimming removed 7 bases from V and 3 bases from J, with 16 bases in between. The CDR3 DNA, read in part, is TGTGCCAGCAATCTCGGGGAGACGGACTACAATGAG. As protein: CASNLGETDYNE. The full CDR3 sequence reads CASNLGETDYNEQFF.

About this clone itself: The read terminates 3 residues before the CDR3 end, so the remaining end is supplied by the germline J gene. The rearrangement uses TRBV2 and TRBJ1-1; D may be TRBD1 (5 bases). The V and J ends lost 6 bases and 7 bases respectively, with 18 bases between them. CDR1 and CDR2 from the germline V gene are SNHLY and FYNNEI. The CDR3 consists of 14 residues. The CDR3 spells CASSVGRGSVEAFF. The DNA read from the CDR3 is TGTGCCAGCAGCGTCGGCCGGGGGTCTGTTGAA. Full variable domain (outside the CDR3, taken from reference TRBV2 and TRBJ1-1): EPEVTQTPSHQVTQMGQEVILRCVPISNHLYFYWYRQILGQKVEFLVSFYNNEISEKSEIFDDQFSVERPDGSNFTLKIRSTKLEDSAMYFCASSVGRGSVEAFFGQGTRLTVV.

As concerns this clone: Coverage ceases 3 residues before the CDR3 finishes, and the germline J gene fills in the end. V and J are TRBV5-6 and TRBJ1-1, with 7 bases lining up with TRBD1. The ends lost 0 bases at V and 4 bases at J; junction bases unmatched: 3. Per the germline V gene, CDR1 is SGHDT and CDR2 is YYEEEE. The CDR3 covers 14 residues. Partial CDR3 DNA: TGTGCCAGCAGCTTGGGACAGGGTACCACTGAA. Translating gives CASSLGQGTTE. Given in full, the CDR3 is CASSLGQGTTEAFF.

With respect to this clone: Read coverage stops 3 residues before the CDR3 terminus; the germline J gene supplies the remainder. V gene TRBV4-1 combines with J gene TRBJ2-7, with TRBD1 matching over 7 bases. J was trimmed by 6 bases and V by 1 base; bases with no gene match: 12. The CDR3 has 16 amino acids. Germline-derived CDR1 and CDR2 are MGHRA and YSYEKL. The CDR3 bases that were read are TGCGCCAGCAGCCAAGGGGACAGTCCCGGCGTGGGCGAG. Translation gives CASSQGDSPGVGE. The entire CDR3 sequence reads CASSQGDSPGVGEQYF.